This T cell receptor (beta chain) was retrieved from a study of cytomegalovirus exposure and HLA in healthy donors. Study-level results: Rarity held for most TCR sequences, but there were some public TCRs that occurred in many donors. In vitro experiments confirmed that three CMV-associated chains were specific for CMV antigens.

The V and J ends lost 5 bases and 7 bases, in that order; junction bases with no gene match: 7. This CDR3 is 14 amino acids long. Germline V CDR1 and CDR2: PRHDT, FYEKMQ (reference sequence). Note on this clone: No antigen is known for it.

PCR was performed using 60 Vbeta and 13 Jbeta primers. Using immunoSEQ multiplex PCR, the repertoire was profiled, and TCRdb retains in-frame clones only, with some absent. This sample has 150,000 to 200,000 clones; around 77% occur once, and the top ten carry 2.5% to 3.5%. V usage is TRBV13 and J usage is TRBJ2-7, with 11 bases aligning to TRBD1. The sequenced material came from PBMCs. This receptor was identified in a female donor in good health and CMV-seronegative. As DNA, the CDR3 is TGTGCCAGCAGCACGGGGACAGGGGGGCTAGAGCAGTACTTC. Its protein product is CASSTGTGGLEQYF.